The present entry profiles one TCR beta chain with its context. The CDR3 is made up of 15 amino acids. The trim removed 6 bases at V and 10 bases at J, leaving 14 bases unmatched. This entry comes from a study of CD8 T cells in Susac syndrome. Random hexamers served to reverse transcribe about 0.5 to 1 ug RNA. TCRdb itself ran the immunoSEQ multiplex PCR reads through MiXCR, one entry per CDR3 protein. The table lists about 250,000 distinct CDR3 sequences, around 93% of them singletons. This TCR came from a human donor with multiple sclerosis. The rearrangement links TRBV12-3 or TRBV12-4 to TRBJ1-4; TRBD1 agrees at 7 bases. Sequencing was carried out using CD4+ T cells from PBMCs. CDR3 sequence: CASSRVTGEAGKLFF. CDR3 nucleotides: TGTGCCAGCAGCCGAGTTACAGGGGAAGCAGGAAAACTGTTTTTT.